One T cell receptor (beta chain) is described in this entry. Its antigen is currently unknown. This sample was taken from a study of cytomegalovirus exposure and HLA in healthy donors. Study-level information: A previous analysis identified approximately 110 million unique TCR beta sequences derived from about 180 million T cells. Study results and caveats: Researchers reported in a later analysis that common viral pathogens appeared linked to several top clusters. Among the sequence variants, a highly shared cluster was likely an artifact of sequencing. In a later analysis, HLA-C alleles had the fewest associated TCRs, DRB1 alleles the most.

Trimming shortened V by 3 bases and J by 2 bases, and 18 bases separated the two germline ends. CDR1 and CDR2 from the germline V gene are SNHLY and FYNNEI. The CDR3 consists of 17 residues. PCR was performed using 60 Vbeta and 13 Jbeta primers. Sequencing used immunoSEQ multiplex PCR; TCRdb keeps in-frame clones, though not all of them. The sample consists of approximately 130,000 clones, around 82% of them appearing once. The sample consisted of PBMCs. This TCR derives from a man aged 45-60 years in good health and CMV-seronegative. V is TRBV2 and J is TRBJ2-3; D perhaps matches TRBD1 (6 bases). CDR3 sequence reads: CASSDPTGGIYTDTQYF. As DNA, the CDR3 is TGTGCCAGCAGTGATCCCACTGGGGGCATATACACAGATACGCAGTATTTT.